This passage covers 10 T cell receptor beta chains from one sample sequenced in a study of blood T cell repertoires in COVID-19. Only in-frame clones appear in the TCRdb table, and some are missing; sequencing was by immunoSEQ multiplex PCR. The sample includes around 140,000 clones, more than 70% of them seen just once. The sequencing sample was made of peripheral blood. All receptors come from a human donor in a cohort sampled during active COVID-19.

This chain uses TRBV7-2 with TRBJ2-7, with 11 bases aligning to TRBD2. This CDR3 spans 18 amino acids. Germline CDR1 SGHTA, CDR2 FQGNSA. V was pared by 5 bases and J by 2 bases, with 14 bases of the junction left unmatched. The CDR3 bases are TGTGCCAGCAGCAGCCTCGGGTCTAGCGGGGGGAGACCCTACGAGCAGTACTTC. Its translation is CASSSLGSSGGRPYEQYF.

The chain uses TRBV4-2 and TRBJ2-7; D is possibly TRBD2 (5 bases). This CDR3 has 15 residues. The V gene's germline CDR1 is LGHNA and CDR2 YNFKEQ. V shed 0 bases and J shed 3 bases, with 12 bases lying between them. CDR3: CASSQESGRYYEQYF. CDR3 nucleotide sequence: TGTGCCAGCAGCCAAGAAAGCGGCAGATACTACGAGCAGTACTTC.

The genes are TRBV3-1 (or the pseudogene TRBV3-2) and TRBJ1-4, with 8 bases identical to TRBD1. Per the germline V gene, CDR1 is LGHDT and CDR2 is YNNKEL (reference sequence). Trimming cost V 4 bases and J 5 bases; bases outside gene matches: 3. CDR3 size: 14 residues. The DNA for the CDR3 is TGTGCCAGCAGCCTTGACAGGGGAAATGAAAAACTGTTTTTT. Its translation: CASSLDRGNEKLFF.

This chain joins TRBV6-6 and TRBJ2-5; TRBD2 matches 11 bases. The CDR3 extends over 15 amino acids. Trimming took 3 bases from V and 5 from J; bases not matched to a gene: 5. The germline V gene encodes CDR1 MNHNY and CDR2 SVGAGI (reference sequence). CDR3 nucleotides: TGTGCCAGCAGTTATAGCGGGGGGGCGGGTGAGACCCAGTACTTC. The encoded protein is CASSYSGGAGETQYF.

The rearrangement joins TRBV7-3 to TRBJ2-4, with 9 bases aligning to TRBD1. This CDR3 region has 16 residues. CDR1 SGHTA and CDR2 FQGTGA come from the germline V gene. V lost 2 bases to trimming and J lost 6 bases; unmatched junction nucleotides: 8. The CDR3, as DNA: TGTGCCAGCAGCTTAGCGGGTCCGGGACAGGGAAACATTCAGTACTTC. This translates into CASSLAGPGQGNIQYF.

This chain links TRBV2 with TRBJ1-4; 9 positions match TRBD1. Trimming at V came to 2 bases and at J to 5 bases, leaving 6 bases not matched to a gene. The length of the CDR3 is 16 residues. The germline V gene encodes CDR1 SNHLY and CDR2 FYNNEI. The CDR3 here is CASSERGQGGNEKLFF. The CDR3 DNA is TGTGCCAGCAGTGAAAGGGGACAGGGAGGGAATGAAAAACTGTTTTTT.

This CDR3 reads CASSPGGYGQPQHF. The CDR3 bases are TGTGCCAGCTCACCAGGAGGGTACGGTCAGCCCCAGCATTTT. This rearrangement joins TRBV18 to TRBJ1-5; D unclear. Looked up from germline, CDR1 is KGHSH and CDR2 is LQKENI. V was clipped by 2 bases and J by 6 bases, with 11 bases between them. This CDR3 is built from 14 residues.

V gene TRBV11-2 combines with J gene TRBJ2-3, with unresolved D. CDR3 length equals 15 residues. Trimming left V 5 bases short and J 0 bases short, with 12 bases between. From germline, CDR1 is SGHAT and CDR2 FQNNGV. The CDR3 here is CASSQARTSTDTQYF. In DNA form, the CDR3 reads TGTGCCAGCAGCCAGGCGCGAACTAGCACAGATACGCAGTATTTT.

The rearrangement uses TRBV7-9 and TRBJ2-7; TRBD1 matches 7 bases. Trimming cost V 4 bases and J 3 bases; bases outside gene matches: 6. Germline CDR1 is SEHNR and CDR2 is FQNEAQ (reference sequence). The CDR3 totals 14 residues. CDR3 loop: CASSYPGQNYEQYF. The CDR3 region has the DNA TGTGCCAGCAGCTACCCGGGACAGAACTACGAGCAGTACTTC.

V gene TRBV19 combines with J gene TRBJ1-6, with D possibly being TRBD1 (6 bases). The V gene's germline CDR1 is LNHDA and CDR2 SQIVND (reference sequence). V was clipped by 4 bases and J by 12 bases, with 16 bases between them. CDR3 size: 14 residues. The CDR3 DNA is TGTGCCAGTAGTAGGTCTTGGGGGCTGGGACCCCTCCACTTT. The encoded protein is CASSRSWGLGPLHF.